Shown below are 25 T cell receptor beta chains from a single sample sequenced in a study of OX40 agonist ivuxolimab in advanced cancers. TCRdb keeps only in-frame clones here, not all; method: immunoSEQ multiplex PCR. Among roughly 80,000 clones, around 86% were seen once, and the ten largest hold under 2.5%. Specimen: CD4+ or CD8+ T cells sorted from blood, collected in a trial of the OX40 agonist ivuxolimab. These receptors originate from an adult with an advanced solid tumor such as melanoma, head and neck, liver or kidney cancer.

The CDR3 coding sequence is TGTGCCAGCAGGCAACAGGGCCCGAACACTGAAGCTTTCTTT. Its protein is CASRQQGPNTEAFF. V usage is TRBV6-6 and J usage is TRBJ1-1; D might be TRBD1 (6 bases). The CDR3 loop spans 14 amino acids. The germline CDR1 and CDR2 sequences are MNHNY and SVGAGI (reference sequence). Trimming took off 6 bases at V and 1 base at J, with 12 bases between the two ends.

This clone is a singleton in its sample. The chain combines TRBV11-1 with TRBJ2-2; D uncertain. Per the germline V gene, CDR1 is SGHAT and CDR2 is FQDESV (reference sequence). The V end lost 5 bases, the J end lost 3 bases, and 4 bases lay between the germline ends. The CDR3 is 12 amino acids. The DNA for the CDR3 is TGTGCCAGCAGCGGCTACACCGGGGAGCTGTTTTTT. It translates to CASSGYTGELFF.

This clone was found once. The chain uses TRBV2 and TRBJ1-5; 8 positions match TRBD1. The germline V gene has CDR1 SNHLY and CDR2 FYNNEI. J lost 1 base, V lost 7 bases, and 0 bases had no gene match. CDR3 length: 13 residues. CDR3 amino acids: CASNRGSNQPQHF. DNA of the CDR3: TGTGCCAGCAACAGGGGGAGCAATCAGCCCCAGCATTTT. Drawing the rest from reference TRBV2 and TRBJ1-5, the complete variable domain is EPEVTQTPSHQVTQMGQEVILRCVPISNHLYFYWYRQILGQKVEFLVSFYNNEISEKSEIFDDQFSVERPDGSNFTLKIRSTKLEDSAMYFCASNRGSNQPQHFGDGTRLSIL.

The chain carries TRBV7-2 and TRBJ1-1; D gene uncertain. With 1 base removed from V and 5 bases from J, the gap between germline ends came to 8 bases. Per the germline V gene, CDR1 is SGHTA and CDR2 is FQGNSA. The CDR3 covers 13 residues. The CDR3 reads CASSLVRTTEAFF. The CDR3 region has the DNA TGTGCCAGCAGCTTAGTACGAACTACTGAAGCTTTCTTT. The full variable domain, rest sourced from reference TRBV7-2 and TRBJ1-1, is GAGVSQSPSNKVTEKGKDVELRCDPISGHTALYWYRQSLGQGLEFLIYFQGNSAPDKSGLPSDRFSAERTGGSVSTLTIQRTQQEDSAVYLCASSLVRTTEAFFGQGTRLTVV.

The chain combines TRBV18 with TRBJ1-2; D is perhaps TRBD1 (5 bases). This CDR3 comprises 15 residues. Deletions cut 3 bases from V and 6 bases from J, with 17 bases between. The germline V gene encodes CDR1 KGHSH and CDR2 LQKENI. The CDR3, as DNA: TGTGCCAGCTCACCCTTCGACAGCCCCATCGATGGCTACACCTTC. Its translation is CASSPFDSPIDGYTF.

The chain combines TRBV5-1 with TRBJ2-5; the D gene is possibly TRBD2 (5 bases). Germline lookup yields CDR1 SGHRS and CDR2 YFSETQ. Trimming cost V 8 bases and J 2 bases, with 16 bases left between them. The CDR3 length is 14 residues. The CDR3: CASWLGAVQETQYF. Written as DNA, the CDR3 is TGCGCCAGTTGGCTTGGAGCGGTACAAGAGACCCAGTACTTC.

This clone was seen many times. The chain recombines TRBV28 with TRBJ1-4; 10 bases agree with TRBD1. CDR1 and CDR2 (germline): MDHEN, SYDVKM. CDR3 length equals 17 residues. After removal of 7 bases from V and 6 bases from J, the junction contained 14 bases not matched to a gene. This chain's CDR3 is CASNLKFRTGGDEKLFF. In nucleotides, the CDR3 is TGTGCCAGCAATCTAAAGTTCCGGACAGGGGGGGATGAAAAACTGTTTTTT.

The V and J genes are TRBV6-5 and TRBJ1-6; TRBD1 is a possible D gene (6 bases). V lost 5 bases, J lost 10 bases, and 18 bases lay in between. Germline CDR1 MNHEY, CDR2 SVGAGI. The CDR3 consists of 15 residues. The chain's CDR3 is CASSTTGLGESPLHF. CDR3 sequence (DNA): TGTGCCAGCAGTACAACAGGGCTGGGAGAGTCACCCCTCCACTTT.

V usage is TRBV6-1 and J usage is TRBJ1-3, with D unresolved. The CDR3 loop spans 12 amino acids. V shed 2 bases and J shed 7 bases, with 6 bases lying between them. Germline lookup yields CDR1 MNHNS and CDR2 SASEGT. CDR3 DNA: TGTGCCAGCAGTGAATTATTGAACACCATATATTTT. Amino acid sequence: CASSELLNTIYF.

The V and J genes are TRBV19 and TRBJ1-4; 10 bases line up with TRBD1. The CDR3 contains 15 residues. The junction had 5 bases not matched to a gene; V was cut back by 8 bases and J by 2 bases. Germline lookup yields CDR1 LNHDA and CDR2 SQIVND (reference sequence). The CDR3 region is CASRDRGTTNEKLFF. Written as DNA, the CDR3 is TGTGCCAGTCGGGACAGGGGTACGACTAATGAAAAACTGTTTTTT.

A single count supports this clone. V usage is TRBV27 and J usage is TRBJ2-5; weak D call: TRBD2 (7 bases). CDR1 and CDR2 (germline): MNHEY, SMNVEV (reference sequence). This CDR3 is built from 15 residues. Trimming cost V 5 bases and J 4 bases, with 17 bases left between them. CDR3: CASSTSAWGAETQYF. The DNA for the CDR3 is TGTGCCAGCAGTACTAGCGCCTGGGGGGCAGAGACCCAGTACTTC.

This chain joins TRBV29-1 and TRBJ2-1; D might be TRBD1 (5 bases). The CDR3 length is 14 residues. V was pared by 0 bases and J by 9 bases, with 15 bases between. The germline CDR1 and CDR2 sequences are SQVTM and ANQGSEA. CDR3 in amino acids: CSVEDPAGQIEQFF. The CDR3 nucleotides are TGCAGCGTTGAAGATCCGGCAGGGCAGATTGAGCAGTTCTTC.

This clone was seen a single time. The chain has TRBV19 and TRBJ2-1; perhaps TRBD1 as D (7 bases). The CDR3 contains 15 residues. With 10 bases removed from V and 1 base from J, the gap between germline ends came to 17 bases. The germline gives CDR1 LNHDA, CDR2 SQIVND (reference sequence). CDR3 region: CATTLQGTSYNEQFF. The CDR3 nucleotides read TGTGCCACCACGCTACAGGGGACTTCCTACAATGAGCAGTTCTTC.

The V and J genes are TRBV7-6 and TRBJ1-1; D is perhaps TRBD1 (6 bases). The germline V and J ends were trimmed by 6 bases and 1 base, with 15 bases remaining between them. The CDR3 has 15 amino acids. CDR1 is SGHVS, CDR2 FNYEAQ, per germline. CDR3 in DNA: TGTGCCAGCAGTCTCATACAGGGTTGGAACACTGAAGCTTTCTTT. This codes for CASSLIQGWNTEAFF.

V usage is TRBV7-9 and J usage is TRBJ1-2; D is ambiguous. Germline V gene sequence: CDR1 SEHNR, CDR2 FQNEAQ (reference sequence). The CDR3 is 13 amino acids. V lost 5 bases, J lost 4 bases, and 11 bases lay in between. This CDR3 is CASSAGVGYGYTF. In DNA, the CDR3 is TGTGCCAGCAGCGCCGGGGTCGGCTATGGCTACACCTTC.

The chain recombines TRBV19 with TRBJ1-1; 10 bases match TRBD1. Germline CDR1 LNHDA, CDR2 SQIVND (reference sequence). The CDR3 totals 15 residues. J was trimmed by 10 bases and V by 4 bases; bases with no gene match: 12. Written as DNA, the CDR3 is TGTGCCAGTAGTACCCCCGGGACAGGGGCCCGGATAGCTTTCTTT. Residues: CASSTPGTGARIAFF.

This chain joins TRBV20-1 and TRBJ1-2; unclear D gene. V was pared by 4 bases and J by 3 bases, with 6 bases between. The length of the CDR3 is 11 residues. Germline V gene sequence: CDR1 DFQATT, CDR2 SNEGSKA (reference sequence). CDR3 protein: CSATKDYGYTF. CDR3 nucleotide sequence: TGCAGTGCTACCAAGGACTATGGCTACACCTTC.

The rearrangement joins TRBV4-3 to TRBJ1-6; 7 bases fit TRBD1. V shed 0 bases and J 0 bases; nucleotides not matched to a gene: 8. Germline CDR1 LGHNA, CDR2 YSLEER. The length of the CDR3 is 19 residues. The CDR3 region is CASSQESQGPPSYNSPLHF. CDR3 DNA: TGCGCCAGCAGCCAAGAGTCACAGGGGCCCCCCTCCTATAATTCACCCCTCCACTTT.

This clone has more than one count but fewer than ten. The rearrangement links TRBV6-5 to TRBJ1-3; no clear D. CDR3 length: 13 amino acids. From germline, CDR1 is MNHEY and CDR2 SVGAGI. Between the trimmed V and J ends, which lost 6 bases and 1 base, there was a span of 7 bases. As DNA, the CDR3 is TGTGCCAGCAGAAGCCCATCTGGAAACACCATATATTTT. This translates into CASRSPSGNTIYF.

The table lists this clone with a count of one. This rearrangement joins TRBV18 to TRBJ2-1, with a tentative D call TRBD1 (6 bases). In germline, CDR1 is KGHSH, CDR2 LQKENI. V was trimmed by 3 bases and J by 7 bases, leaving 13 bases between them. This CDR3 contains 14 residues. The CDR3 coding sequence is TGTGCCAGCTCACCTAGGACAGCGAGGAATGAGCAGTTCTTC. This translates into CASSPRTARNEQFF.

The chain carries TRBV5-1 and TRBJ1-1; unclear D gene. With 5 bases removed from V and 2 bases from J, the gap between germline ends came to 10 bases. This CDR3 comprises 13 residues. Germline lookup yields CDR1 SGHRS and CDR2 YFSETQ. CDR3 sequence (DNA): TGCGCCAGCAGAGTTGAGGCAAACACTGAAGCTTTCTTT. Protein product: CASRVEANTEAFF.

V usage is TRBV7-2 and J usage is TRBJ1-1, with TRBD1 as a possible D gene (5 bases). Per germline, CDR1 SGHTA and CDR2 FQGNSA. V dropped 2 bases and J dropped 1 base, with 11 bases sitting between them. The CDR3 is made up of 15 amino acids. CDR3 in DNA: TGTGCCAGCAGCTTATTGTGGGGGGGGAACACTGAAGCTTTCTTT. Translation gives CASSLLWGGNTEAFF.

The chain recombines TRBV5-4 with TRBJ1-1; the D gene is possibly TRBD1 (6 bases). Trimming removed 4 bases from V and 1 base from J, with 23 bases in between. Per the germline V gene, CDR1 is SGHNT and CDR2 is YYREEE (reference sequence). The CDR3 extends over 18 amino acids. The CDR3 region is CASSNFRGGSRGNTEAFF. Here the CDR3 DNA reads TGTGCCAGCAGCAACTTCCGAGGGGGGAGCAGAGGGAACACTGAAGCTTTCTTT.

This chain links TRBV6-6 with TRBJ2-5; D possibly uses TRBD1 or TRBD2 (5 bases each). V was shortened by 6 bases and J by 4 bases, with 12 bases between the two germline ends. CDR1 is MNHNY and CDR2 is SVGAGI in the germline V gene (reference sequence). The CDR3 has 13 residues. CDR3 nucleotide sequence: TGTGCCAGCAGCCCGGCAGGGACAGAGACCCAGTACTTC. Amino acid sequence: CASSPAGTETQYF.

The chain employs TRBV5-5 and TRBJ2-1; D is tentatively TRBD1 or TRBD2 (5 bases each). CDR3 length: 14 amino acids. V was shortened by 4 bases and J by 5 bases, with 13 bases between the two germline ends. Germline lookup yields CDR1 SGHKS and CDR2 YYEKEE (reference sequence). CDR3 nucleotide sequence: TGTGCCAGCAGCCCTCGGGGCGGACACAATGAGCAGTTCTTC. This translates into CASSPRGGHNEQFF.